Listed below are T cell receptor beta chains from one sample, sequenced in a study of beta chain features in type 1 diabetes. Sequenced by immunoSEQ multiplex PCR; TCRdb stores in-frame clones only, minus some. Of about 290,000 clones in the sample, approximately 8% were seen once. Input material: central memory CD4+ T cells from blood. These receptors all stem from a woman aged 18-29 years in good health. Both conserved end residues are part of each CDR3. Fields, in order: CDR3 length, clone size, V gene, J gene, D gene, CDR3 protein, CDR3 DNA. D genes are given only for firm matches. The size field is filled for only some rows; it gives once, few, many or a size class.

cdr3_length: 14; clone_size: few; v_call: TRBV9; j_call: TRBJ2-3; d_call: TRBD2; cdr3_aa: CASGQGTSGGTQYF; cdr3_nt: TGTGCCAGTGGACAGGGTACTAGCGGGGGCACGCAGTATTTT
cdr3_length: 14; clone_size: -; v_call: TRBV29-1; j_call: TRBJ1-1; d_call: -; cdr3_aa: CSASRQGSNTEAFF; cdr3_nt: TGCAGCGCCTCCCGCCAGGGGTCGAACACTGAAGCTTTCTTT
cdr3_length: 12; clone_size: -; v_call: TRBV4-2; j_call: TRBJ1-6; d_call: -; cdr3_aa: CASSHGRMPLHF; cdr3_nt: TGTGCCAGCAGCCATGGTCGGATGCCCCTCCACTTT
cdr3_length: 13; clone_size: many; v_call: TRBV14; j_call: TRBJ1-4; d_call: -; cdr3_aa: CASSHRRDEKLFF; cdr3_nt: TGTGCCAGCAGCCACAGGAGAGATGAAAAACTGTTTTTT
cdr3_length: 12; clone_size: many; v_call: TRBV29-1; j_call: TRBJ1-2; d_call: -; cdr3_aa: CSARQANYGYTF; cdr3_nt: TGCAGCGCAAGACAGGCTAACTATGGCTACACCTTC
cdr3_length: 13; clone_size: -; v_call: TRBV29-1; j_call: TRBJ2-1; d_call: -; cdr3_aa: CSVEDLAGLDQFF; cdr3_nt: TGCAGCGTTGAAGATCTGGCGGGGCTAGATCAGTTCTTC
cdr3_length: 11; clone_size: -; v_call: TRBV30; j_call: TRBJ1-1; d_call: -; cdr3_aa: CAWSLSVVAFF; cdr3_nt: TGTGCCTGGAGTCTATCGGTGGTTGCTTTCTTT
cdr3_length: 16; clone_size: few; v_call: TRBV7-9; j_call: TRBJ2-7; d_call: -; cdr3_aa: CASSLSPPRGGYEQYF; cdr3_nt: TGTGCCAGCAGCTTATCTCCCCCCAGGGGCGGGTACGAGCAGTACTTC
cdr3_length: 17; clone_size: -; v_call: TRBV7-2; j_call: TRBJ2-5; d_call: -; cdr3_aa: CASSLVLRAEQRGTQYF; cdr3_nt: TGTGCCAGCAGCTTAGTACTAAGGGCCGAACAGAGGGGGACCCAGTACTTC
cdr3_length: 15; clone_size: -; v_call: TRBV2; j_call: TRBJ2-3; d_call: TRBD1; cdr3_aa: CASSFRTGGTDTQYF; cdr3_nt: TGTGCCAGCAGCTTTCGGACAGGGGGGACAGATACGCAGTATTTT
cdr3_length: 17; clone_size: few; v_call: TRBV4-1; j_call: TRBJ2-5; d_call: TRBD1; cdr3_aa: CASSQGTGGFLGETQYF; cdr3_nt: TGCGCCAGCAGCCAAGGGACAGGGGGCTTTCTGGGAGAGACCCAGTACTTC
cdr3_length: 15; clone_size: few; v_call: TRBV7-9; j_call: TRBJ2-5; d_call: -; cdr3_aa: CASSLASAGGETQYF; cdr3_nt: TGTGCCAGCAGCTTAGCGAGTGCAGGAGGGGAGACCCAGTACTTC
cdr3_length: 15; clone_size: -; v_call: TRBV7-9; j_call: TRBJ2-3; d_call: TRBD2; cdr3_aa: CASSLGLAGADTQYF; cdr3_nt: TGTGCCAGCAGCTTAGGTCTAGCGGGAGCAGATACGCAGTATTTT
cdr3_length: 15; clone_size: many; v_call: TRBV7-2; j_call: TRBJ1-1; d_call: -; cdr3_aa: CASSLIYGGGTEAFF; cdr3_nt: TGTGCCAGCAGCTTAATTTATGGAGGGGGCACTGAAGCTTTCTTT
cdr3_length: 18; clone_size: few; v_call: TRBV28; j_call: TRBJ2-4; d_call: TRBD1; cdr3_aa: CASSSFPWDSGRINIQYF; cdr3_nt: TGTGCCAGCAGTTCGTTTCCCTGGGACAGCGGACGGATAAACATTCAGTACTTC
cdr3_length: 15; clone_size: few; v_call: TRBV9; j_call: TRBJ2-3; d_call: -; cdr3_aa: CASSVWGREADTQYF; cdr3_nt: TGTGCCAGCAGCGTATGGGGTCGGGAAGCAGATACGCAGTATTTT
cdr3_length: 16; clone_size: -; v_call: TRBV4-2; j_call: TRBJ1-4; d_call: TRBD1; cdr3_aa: CASSQGQGGTNEKLFF; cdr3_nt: TGTGCCAGCAGCCAGGGACAGGGGGGAACTAATGAAAAACTGTTTTTT
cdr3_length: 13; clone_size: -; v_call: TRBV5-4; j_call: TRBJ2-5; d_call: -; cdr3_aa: CASSRQVTETQYF; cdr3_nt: TGTGCCAGCAGCCGACAGGTTACTGAGACCCAGTACTTC
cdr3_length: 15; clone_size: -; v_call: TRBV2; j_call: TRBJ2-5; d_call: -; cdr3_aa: CASSESWGYQETQYF; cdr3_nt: TGTGCCAGCAGTGAAAGTTGGGGTTACCAAGAGACCCAGTACTTC
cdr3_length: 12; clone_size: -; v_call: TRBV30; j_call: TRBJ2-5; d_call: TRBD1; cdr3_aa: CACQQGAETQYF; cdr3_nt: TGTGCCTGTCAACAGGGGGCGGAGACCCAGTACTTC
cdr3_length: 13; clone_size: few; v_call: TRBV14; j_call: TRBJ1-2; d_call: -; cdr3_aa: CASSPRGGDGYTF; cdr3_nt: TGTGCCAGCAGCCCCCGTGGGGGCGATGGCTACACCTTC
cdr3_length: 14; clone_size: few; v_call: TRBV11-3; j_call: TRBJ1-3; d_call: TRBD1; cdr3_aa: CASSEGTGGNTIYF; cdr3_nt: TGTGCCAGCAGCGAAGGGACAGGTGGAAACACCATATATTTT
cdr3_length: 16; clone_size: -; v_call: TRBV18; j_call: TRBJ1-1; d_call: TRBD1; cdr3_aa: CASSPQQGADHTEAFF; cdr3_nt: TGTGCCAGCTCACCACAACAGGGGGCAGACCACACTGAAGCTTTCTTT
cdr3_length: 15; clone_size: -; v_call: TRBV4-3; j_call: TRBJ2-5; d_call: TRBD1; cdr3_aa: CASSQDRDRGETQYF; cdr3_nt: TGCGCCAGCAGCCAAGACCGGGACAGGGGTGAGACCCAGTACTTC
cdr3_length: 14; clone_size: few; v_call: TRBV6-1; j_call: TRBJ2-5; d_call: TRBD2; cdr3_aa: CASSGLAGRETQYF; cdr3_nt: TGTGCCAGCAGTGGTCTAGCGGGTCGAGAGACCCAGTACTTC
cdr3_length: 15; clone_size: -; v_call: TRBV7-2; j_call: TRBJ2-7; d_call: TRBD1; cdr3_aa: CASSGGQGITYEQYF; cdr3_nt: TGTGCCAGCAGCGGCGGACAGGGGATAACCTACGAGCAGTACTTC
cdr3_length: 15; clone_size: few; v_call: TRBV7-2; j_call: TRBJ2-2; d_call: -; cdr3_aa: CASSYAARNTGELFF; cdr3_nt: TGTGCCAGTAGTTACGCAGCACGGAACACCGGGGAGCTGTTTTTT
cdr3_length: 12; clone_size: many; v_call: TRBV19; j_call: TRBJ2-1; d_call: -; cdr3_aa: CASSIARDEQFF; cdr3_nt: TGTGCCAGTAGTATAGCTAGAGATGAGCAGTTCTTC
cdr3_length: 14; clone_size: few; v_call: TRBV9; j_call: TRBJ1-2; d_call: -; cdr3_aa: CASSATHRGFGYTF; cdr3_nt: TGTGCCAGCAGCGCTACCCATAGGGGATTCGGCTACACCTTC
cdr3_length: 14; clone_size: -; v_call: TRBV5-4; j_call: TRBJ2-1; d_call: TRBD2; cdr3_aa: CASSWTSGDNEQFF; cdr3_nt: TGTGCCAGCAGCTGGACTAGCGGGGACAATGAGCAGTTCTTC
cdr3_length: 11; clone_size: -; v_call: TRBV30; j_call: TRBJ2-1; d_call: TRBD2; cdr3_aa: CAWSWGGEQFF; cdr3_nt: TGTGCCTGGAGTTGGGGGGGTGAGCAGTTCTTC
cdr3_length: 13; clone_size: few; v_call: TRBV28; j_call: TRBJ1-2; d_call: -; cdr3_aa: CASRLPQSYGYTF; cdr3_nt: TGTGCCAGCAGGTTGCCGCAGTCGTATGGCTACACCTTC
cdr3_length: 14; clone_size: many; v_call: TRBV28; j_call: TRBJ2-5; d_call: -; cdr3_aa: CASSEQGWEETQYF; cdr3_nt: TGTGCCAGCAGTGAGCAAGGGTGGGAAGAGACCCAGTACTTC
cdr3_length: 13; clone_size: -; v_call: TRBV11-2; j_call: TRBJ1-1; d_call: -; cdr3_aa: CASSLSPNTEAFF; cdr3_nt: TGTGCCAGCAGCTTATCCCCGAACACTGAAGCTTTCTTT
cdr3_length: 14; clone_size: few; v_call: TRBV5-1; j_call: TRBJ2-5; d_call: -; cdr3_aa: CASSLGDPRETQYF; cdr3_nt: TGCGCCAGCAGCTTGGGAGATCCCAGGGAGACCCAGTACTTC
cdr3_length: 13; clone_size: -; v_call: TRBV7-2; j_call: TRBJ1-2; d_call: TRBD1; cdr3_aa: CASSKDRVYGYTF; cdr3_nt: TGTGCCAGCAGCAAGGACAGGGTTTACGGCTACACCTTC
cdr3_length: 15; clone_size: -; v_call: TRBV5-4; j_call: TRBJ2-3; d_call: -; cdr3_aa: CASSERTVPPDTQYF; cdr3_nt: TGTGCCAGCAGCGAACGGACTGTACCCCCAGATACGCAGTATTTT
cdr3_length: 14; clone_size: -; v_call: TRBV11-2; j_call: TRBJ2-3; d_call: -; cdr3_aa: CASSLFQSTDTQYF; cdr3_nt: TGTGCCAGCAGCTTATTTCAGAGCACAGATACGCAGTATTTT
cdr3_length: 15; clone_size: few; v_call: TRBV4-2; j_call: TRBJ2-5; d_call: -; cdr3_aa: CASSQEELLGGTQYF; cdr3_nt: TGTGCCAGCAGCCAAGAGGAACTCTTGGGGGGGACCCAGTACTTC
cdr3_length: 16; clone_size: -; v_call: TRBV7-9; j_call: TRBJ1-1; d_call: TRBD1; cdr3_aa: CASSFAPGGRRTEAFF; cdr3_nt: TGTGCCAGCAGCTTTGCCCCAGGGGGGCGAAGAACTGAAGCTTTCTTT
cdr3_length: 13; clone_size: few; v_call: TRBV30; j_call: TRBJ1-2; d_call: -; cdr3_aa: CAWIRTLGGGYTF; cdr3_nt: TGTGCCTGGATACGTACCTTAGGAGGGGGCTACACCTTC
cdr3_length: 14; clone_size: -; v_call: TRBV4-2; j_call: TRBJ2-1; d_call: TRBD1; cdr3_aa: CASSQDGTVDEQFF; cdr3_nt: TGTGCCAGCAGCCAAGATGGGACAGTCGATGAGCAGTTCTTC
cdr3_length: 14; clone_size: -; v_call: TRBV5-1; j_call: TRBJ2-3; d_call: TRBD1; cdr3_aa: CASSLGQAQDTQYF; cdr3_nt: TGCGCCAGCAGCCTAGGACAGGCTCAAGATACGCAGTATTTT